What follows are 15 T cell receptor beta chains derived from one specimen sequenced in a study of blood T cell repertoires in COVID-19. Repertoires were generated with immunoSEQ multiplex PCR, while TCRdb's copy carries only in-frame clones and drops some. The profile shows tens of thousands of clones, roughly 90% of them singletons. Sequencing was carried out using peripheral blood. The receptors originated from a male donor with acute or convalescent COVID-19.

The chain has TRBV27 and TRBJ1-2; no reliable D call. The germline V and J ends were trimmed by 6 bases and 2 bases, with 10 bases remaining between them. The CDR3 length is 13 residues. The germline CDR1 and CDR2 sequences are MNHEY and SMNVEV (reference sequence). The CDR3 DNA reads as TGTGCCAGCAGGCCTTCGGGGAACTATGGCTACACCTTC. Protein product: CASRPSGNYGYTF.

CDR3 protein: CASSLVAGREFF. The CDR3 DNA reads as TGTGCCAGCAGCTTAGTGGCAGGGAGGGAGTTCTTC. The J gene is TRBJ2-1, the V gene TRBV11-2; TRBD2 aligns across 7 bases. Germline values: CDR1 SGHAT, CDR2 FQNNGV. This CDR3 is built from 12 residues. V dropped 1 base and J dropped 14; count of bases not matched to a gene: 5.

This chain connects TRBV12-3 or TRBV12-4 to TRBJ2-5, with 8 bases lining up with TRBD2. This CDR3 spans 13 amino acids. Trimming at V came to 3 bases and at J to 5 bases, leaving 2 bases not matched to a gene. In DNA form, the CDR3 reads TGTGCCAGCAGTTTGAGCGGGGGCGAGACCCAGTACTTC. Protein: CASSLSGGETQYF.

Only one count was recorded for this clone. This sequence joins TRBV12-3 or TRBV12-4 and TRBJ2-7, with D hard to call. The CDR3 runs to 13 residues. Trimming removed 4 bases from V and 4 bases from J, with 11 bases in between. The CDR3 nucleotides are TGTGCCAGCAGTTCTTTTGGCCGTTACGAGCAGTACTTC. This gives the protein CASSSFGRYEQYF.

The chain employs TRBV18 and TRBJ2-1, with D perhaps TRBD1 (6 bases). Per the germline V gene, CDR1 is KGHSH and CDR2 is LQKENI. Between the trimmed V and J ends, which lost 3 bases and 6 bases, there was a span of 15 bases. The CDR3 has 15 amino acids. The CDR3 region has the DNA TGTGCCAGCTCACCTAGCCAGGGGATCCCCAATGAGCAGTTCTTC. The encoded protein is CASSPSQGIPNEQFF.

This chain joins TRBV3-1 (or the pseudogene TRBV3-2) and TRBJ2-2; tentatively, D is TRBD1 (5 bases). Germline V gene sequence: CDR1 LGHDT, CDR2 YNNKEL (reference sequence). There are 19 residues in the CDR3. V shed 0 bases and J shed 3 bases, with 20 bases lying between them. CDR3 amino acids: CASSQDLGPVWGHTGELFF. The CDR3 region has the DNA TGTGCCAGCAGCCAAGATTTGGGGCCCGTTTGGGGCCACACCGGGGAGCTGTTTTTT.

The gene calls are TRBV19 and TRBJ2-4; maybe TRBD1 (6 bases). The CDR3 totals 15 residues. The ends were cut back, 5 bases at V and 8 bases at J, with 19 bases in the middle. Germline V gene data show CDR1 as LNHDA and CDR2 as SQIVND (reference sequence). CDR3 protein: CASSPQGRRGHIQYF. Here the CDR3 DNA reads TGTGCCAGTAGTCCCCAGGGGCGGAGAGGGCACATTCAGTACTTC. Using reference TRBV19 and TRBJ2-4 for the parts outside the CDR3, the full variable domain is DGGITQSPKYLFRKEGQNVTLSCEQNLNHDAMYWYRQDPGQGLRLIYYSQIVNDFQKGDIAEGYSVSREKKESFPLTVTSAQKNPTAFYLCASSPQGRRGHIQYFGAGTRLSVL.

The gene calls are TRBV10-1 and TRBJ1-6; 10 bases align to TRBD1. Germline V gene lookup returns CDR1 WNHNN and CDR2 SYGVQD (reference sequence). V lost 0 bases and J lost 10; bases outside the gene matches: 3. There are 15 residues in the CDR3. The CDR3 coding sequence is TGCGCCAGCAGTGAGTCTGGGACAGGGGACTCACCCCTCCACTTT. As protein: CASSESGTGDSPLHF.

The genes are TRBV27 and TRBJ2-7, with 8 nucleotides matching TRBD2. Trimming cost V 2 bases and J 7 bases; bases outside gene matches: 1. The CDR3 loop spans 12 amino acids. The germline V gene encodes CDR1 MNHEY and CDR2 SMNVEV (reference sequence). The CDR3 here is CASSLTGGEQYF. The CDR3 DNA reads TGTGCCAGCAGTTTAACGGGGGGGGAGCAGTACTTC.

The rearrangement joins TRBV10-3 to TRBJ1-6; the D gene is possibly TRBD1 (5 bases). Trimming stripped 2 bases from V and 10 bases from J, with 15 bases between. Germline V lookup: CDR1 ENHRY, CDR2 SYGVKD. The CDR3 spans 15 residues. The CDR3 is CAISEGAGMGSPLHF. CDR3 in DNA: TGTGCCATCAGTGAGGGGGCAGGGATGGGGTCACCCCTCCACTTT.

This sequence joins TRBV7-9 and TRBJ2-7, with D possibly being TRBD1 (6 bases). The CDR3 has 16 residues. Germline values: CDR1 SEHNR, CDR2 FQNEAQ (reference sequence). The V gene lost 3 bases and the J gene lost 2 bases, with 17 bases spanning the gap. The CDR3 spells CASSFRGSTKTYEQYF. DNA for the CDR3: TGTGCCAGCAGCTTTAGGGGGTCTACAAAAACCTACGAGCAGTACTTC.

The chain is built from TRBV3-1 (or the pseudogene TRBV3-2) and TRBJ1-3; the D gene is possibly TRBD1 (6 bases). CDR1 and CDR2 from the germline V gene are LGHDT and YNNKEL (reference sequence). Trimming cost V 0 bases and J 8 bases, with 11 bases left between them. The CDR3 has 14 amino acids. The chain's CDR3 is CASSQDRGSDTIYF. The CDR3 nucleotides read TGTGCCAGCAGCCAAGACAGGGGTTCGGACACCATATATTTT.

The rearrangement joins TRBV7-9 to TRBJ2-5, with a weak D call TRBD1 (5 bases). V shed 0 bases and J shed 14 bases, with 16 bases lying between them. The germline CDR1 and CDR2 sequences are SEHNR and FQNEAQ (reference sequence). The length of the CDR3 is 13 residues. The CDR3 here is CASSLAKDTERYF. CDR3 coding DNA: TGTGCCAGCAGCTTAGCGAAGGACACCGAAAGATACTTC.

The J gene is TRBJ2-7, the V gene TRBV7-9, with 7 nucleotides matching TRBD1. The junction had 6 bases not matched to a gene; V was cut back by 5 bases and J by 2 bases. The length of the CDR3 is 14 residues. Germline V gene lookup returns CDR1 SEHNR and CDR2 FQNEAQ (reference sequence). The CDR3 is CASSDDRAPYEQYF. The DNA for the CDR3 is TGTGCCAGCAGCGATGACAGGGCTCCCTACGAGCAGTACTTC.

This clone was seen a few times. The CDR3, as DNA: TGTGCCAGCAGCATCCGGACAGTGAGCTCCTACGAGCAGTACTTC. Its translation is CASSIRTVSSYEQYF. The chain has TRBV7-9 and TRBJ2-7; tentative D call: TRBD1 (6 bases). This CDR3 spans 15 amino acids. The V end lost 5 bases, the J end lost 0 bases, and 14 bases lay between the germline ends. CDR1 and CDR2 (germline): SEHNR, FQNEAQ (reference sequence).